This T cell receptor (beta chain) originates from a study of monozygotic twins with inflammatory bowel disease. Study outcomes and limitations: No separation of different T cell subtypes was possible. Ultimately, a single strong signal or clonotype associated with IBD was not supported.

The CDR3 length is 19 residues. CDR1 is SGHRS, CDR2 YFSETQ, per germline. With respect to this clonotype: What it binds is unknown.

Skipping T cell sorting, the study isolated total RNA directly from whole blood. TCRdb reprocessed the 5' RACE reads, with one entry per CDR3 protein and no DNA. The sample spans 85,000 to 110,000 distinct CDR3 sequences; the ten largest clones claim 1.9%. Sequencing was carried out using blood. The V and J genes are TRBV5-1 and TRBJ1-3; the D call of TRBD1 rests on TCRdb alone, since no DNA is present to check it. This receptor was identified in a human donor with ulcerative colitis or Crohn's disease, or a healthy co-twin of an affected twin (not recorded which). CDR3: CASSLRTTGFGNSGNTIYF.